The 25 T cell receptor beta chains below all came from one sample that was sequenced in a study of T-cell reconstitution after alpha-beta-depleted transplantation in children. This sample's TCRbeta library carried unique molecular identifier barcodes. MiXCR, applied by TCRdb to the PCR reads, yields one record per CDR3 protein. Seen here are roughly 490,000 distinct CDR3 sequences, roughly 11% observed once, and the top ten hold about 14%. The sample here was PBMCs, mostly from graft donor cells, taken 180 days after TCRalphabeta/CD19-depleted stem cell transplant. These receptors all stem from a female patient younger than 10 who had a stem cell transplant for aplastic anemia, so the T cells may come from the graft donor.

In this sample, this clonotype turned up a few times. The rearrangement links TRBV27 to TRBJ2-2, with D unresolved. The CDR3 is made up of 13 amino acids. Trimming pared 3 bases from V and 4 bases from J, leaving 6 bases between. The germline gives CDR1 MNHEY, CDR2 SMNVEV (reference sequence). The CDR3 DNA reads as TGTGCCAGCAGTTTCATGGGCACCGGGGAGCTGTTTTTT. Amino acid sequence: CASSFMGTGELFF.

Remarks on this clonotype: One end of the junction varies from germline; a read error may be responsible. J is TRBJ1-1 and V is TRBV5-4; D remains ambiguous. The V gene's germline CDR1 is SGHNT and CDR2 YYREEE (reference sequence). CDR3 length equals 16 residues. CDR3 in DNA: TGTGCCATCAGCTTGGTGGTAGGGCTAGGATCCACTGAAGCTTTCTTT. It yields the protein CAISLVVGLGSTEAFF.

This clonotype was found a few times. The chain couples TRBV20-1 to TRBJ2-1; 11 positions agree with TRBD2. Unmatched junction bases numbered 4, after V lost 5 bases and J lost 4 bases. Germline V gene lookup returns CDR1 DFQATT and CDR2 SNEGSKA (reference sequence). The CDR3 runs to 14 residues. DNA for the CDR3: TGCAGTGCTGGACTAGCGGGCATATACAATGAGCAGTTCTTC. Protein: CSAGLAGIYNEQFF.

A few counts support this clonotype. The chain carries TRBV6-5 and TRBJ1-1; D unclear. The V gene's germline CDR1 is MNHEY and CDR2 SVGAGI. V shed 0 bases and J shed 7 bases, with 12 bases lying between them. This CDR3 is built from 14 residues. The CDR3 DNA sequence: TGTGCCAGCAGTTACTCGTTAACAACACGTGAAGCTTTCTTT. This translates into CASSYSLTTREAFF.

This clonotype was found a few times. The CDR3, as DNA: TGCAGCGTTGCGGGGCAGGGGGCCGCTAACTATGGCTACACCTTC. Its protein product is CSVAGQGAANYGYTF. The genes are TRBV29-1 and TRBJ1-2; 8 bases fit TRBD1. Germline lookup yields CDR1 SQVTM and CDR2 ANQGSEA. This CDR3 has 15 residues. V lost 4 bases and J lost 0; bases outside the gene matches: 7.

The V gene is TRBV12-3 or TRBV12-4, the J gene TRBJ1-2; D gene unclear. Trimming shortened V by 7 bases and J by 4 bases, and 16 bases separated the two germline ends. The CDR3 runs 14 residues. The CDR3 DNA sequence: TGTGCCAGCACTGGCAAAAGGTCCGCCTATGGCTACACCTTC. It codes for CASTGKRSAYGYTF.

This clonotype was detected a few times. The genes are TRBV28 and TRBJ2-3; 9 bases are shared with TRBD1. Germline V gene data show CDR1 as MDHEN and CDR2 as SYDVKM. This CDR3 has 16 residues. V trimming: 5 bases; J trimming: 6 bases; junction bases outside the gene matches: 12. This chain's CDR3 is CASSNPGQGTLDTQYF. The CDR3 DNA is TGTGCCAGCAGTAATCCGGGACAGGGAACCCTCGATACGCAGTATTTT.

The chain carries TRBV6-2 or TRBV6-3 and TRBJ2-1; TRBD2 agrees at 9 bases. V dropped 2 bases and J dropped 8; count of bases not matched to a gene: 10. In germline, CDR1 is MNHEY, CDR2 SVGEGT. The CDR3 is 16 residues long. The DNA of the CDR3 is TGTGCCAGCAGTTACGGGGTAGCGGGAGCTTTGGATGAGCAGTTCTTC. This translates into CASSYGVAGALDEQFF.

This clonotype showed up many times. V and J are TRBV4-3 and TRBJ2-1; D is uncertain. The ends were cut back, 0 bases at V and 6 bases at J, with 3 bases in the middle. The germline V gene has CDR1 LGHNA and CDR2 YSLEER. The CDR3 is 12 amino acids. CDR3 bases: TGCGCCAGCAGCCAAGATCTCAATGAGCAGTTCTTC. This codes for CASSQDLNEQFF.

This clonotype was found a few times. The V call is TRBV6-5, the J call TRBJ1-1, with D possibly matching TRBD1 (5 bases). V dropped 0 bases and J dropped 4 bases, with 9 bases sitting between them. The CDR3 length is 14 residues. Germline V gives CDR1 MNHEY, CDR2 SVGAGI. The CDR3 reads CASSYSSGSTEAFF. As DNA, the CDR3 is TGTGCCAGCAGTTACTCATCAGGGAGCACTGAAGCTTTCTTT.

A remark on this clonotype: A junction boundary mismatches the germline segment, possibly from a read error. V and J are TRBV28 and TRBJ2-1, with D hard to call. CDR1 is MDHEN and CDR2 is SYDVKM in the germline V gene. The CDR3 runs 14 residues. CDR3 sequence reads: CASSPALFYTEQFF. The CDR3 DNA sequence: TGTGCCAGCAGTCCCGCCCTGTTCTACACTGAGCAGTTCTTC.

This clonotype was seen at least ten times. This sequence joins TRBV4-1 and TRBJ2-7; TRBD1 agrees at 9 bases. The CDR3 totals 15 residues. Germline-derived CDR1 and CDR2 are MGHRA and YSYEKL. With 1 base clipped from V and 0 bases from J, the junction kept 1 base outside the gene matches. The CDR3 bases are TGCGCCAGCAGCCAAGGACAGGGGGGCTCCTACGAGCAGTACGTC. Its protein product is CASSQGQGGSYEQYV.

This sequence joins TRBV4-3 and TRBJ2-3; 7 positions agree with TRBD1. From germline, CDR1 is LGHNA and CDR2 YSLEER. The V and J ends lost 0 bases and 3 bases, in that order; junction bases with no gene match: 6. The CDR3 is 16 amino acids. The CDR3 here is CASSQDGDSSTDTQYF. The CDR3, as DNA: TGCGCCAGCAGCCAAGATGGGGACAGTTCAACAGATACGCAGTATTTT.

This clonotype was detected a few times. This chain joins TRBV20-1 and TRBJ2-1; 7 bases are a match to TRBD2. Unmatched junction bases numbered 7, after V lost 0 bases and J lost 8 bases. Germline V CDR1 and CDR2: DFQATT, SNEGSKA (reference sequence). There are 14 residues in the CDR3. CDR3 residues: CSARDSEGGDEQFF. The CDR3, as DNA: TGCAGTGCTAGAGACTCCGAGGGAGGGGATGAGCAGTTCTTC.

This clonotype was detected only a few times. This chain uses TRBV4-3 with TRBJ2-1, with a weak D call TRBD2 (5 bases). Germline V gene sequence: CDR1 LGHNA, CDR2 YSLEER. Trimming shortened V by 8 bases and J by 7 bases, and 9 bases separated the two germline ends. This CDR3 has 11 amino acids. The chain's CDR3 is CASGRWNEQFF. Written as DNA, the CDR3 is TGCGCCAGCGGGAGATGGAATGAGCAGTTCTTC.

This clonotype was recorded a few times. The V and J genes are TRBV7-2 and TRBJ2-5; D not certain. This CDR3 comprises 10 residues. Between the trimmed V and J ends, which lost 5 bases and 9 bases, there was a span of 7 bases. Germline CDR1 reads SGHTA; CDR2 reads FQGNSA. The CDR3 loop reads CASSLSPQYF. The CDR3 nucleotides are TGTGCCAGCAGCCTATCTCCCCAGTACTTC.

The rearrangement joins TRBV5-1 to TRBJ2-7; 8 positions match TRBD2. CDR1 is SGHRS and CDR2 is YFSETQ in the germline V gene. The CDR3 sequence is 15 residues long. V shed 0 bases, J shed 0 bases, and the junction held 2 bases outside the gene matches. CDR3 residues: CASSLAGGVSYEQYV. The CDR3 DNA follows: TGCGCCAGCAGCTTGGCGGGAGGGGTCTCCTACGAGCAGTACGTC.

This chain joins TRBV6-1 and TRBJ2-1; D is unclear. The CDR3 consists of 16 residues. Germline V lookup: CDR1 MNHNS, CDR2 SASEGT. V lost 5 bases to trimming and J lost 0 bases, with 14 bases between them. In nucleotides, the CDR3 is TGTGCCAGCAGTAGGGTTCTTCCCACCTCCTACAATGAGCAGTTCTTC. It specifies CASSRVLPTSYNEQFF.

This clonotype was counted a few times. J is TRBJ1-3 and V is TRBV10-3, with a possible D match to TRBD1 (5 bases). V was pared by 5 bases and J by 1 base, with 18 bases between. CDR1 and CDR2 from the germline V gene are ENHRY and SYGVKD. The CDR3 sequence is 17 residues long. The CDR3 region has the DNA TGTGCCATCAGTACCTCCGGGGACGGTGGATCTGGAAACACCATATATTTT. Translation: CAISTSGDGGSGNTIYF.

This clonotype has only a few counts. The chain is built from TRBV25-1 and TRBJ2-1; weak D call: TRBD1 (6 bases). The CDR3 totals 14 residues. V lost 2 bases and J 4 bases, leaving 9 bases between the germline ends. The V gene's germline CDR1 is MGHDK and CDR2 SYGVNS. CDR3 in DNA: TGTGCCAGCAGTGAACACGGACAGTACAATGAGCAGTTCTTC. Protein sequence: CASSEHGQYNEQFF.

The CDR3 bases are TGTGCCAGCAGTTTTCCGGGACAGGGGCGGTACGAGCAGTACTTC. Translation: CASSFPGQGRYEQYF. This rearrangement joins TRBV12-3 or TRBV12-4 to TRBJ2-7, with 10 bases identical to TRBD1. This CDR3 region has 15 residues. V lost 3 bases and J lost 4; bases outside the gene matches: 6.

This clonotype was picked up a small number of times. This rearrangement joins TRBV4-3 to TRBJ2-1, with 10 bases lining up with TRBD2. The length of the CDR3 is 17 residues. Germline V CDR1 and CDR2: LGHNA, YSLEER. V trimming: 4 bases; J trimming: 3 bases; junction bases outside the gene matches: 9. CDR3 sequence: CASSLSVGLAVYNEQFF. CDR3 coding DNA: TGCGCCAGCAGCCTAAGCGTCGGACTAGCGGTCTACAATGAGCAGTTCTTC.

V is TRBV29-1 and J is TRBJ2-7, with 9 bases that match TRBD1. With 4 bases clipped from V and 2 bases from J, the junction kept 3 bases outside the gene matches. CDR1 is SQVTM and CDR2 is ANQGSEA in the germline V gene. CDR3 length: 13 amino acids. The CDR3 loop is CSVAQGAPYEQYF. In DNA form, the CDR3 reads TGCAGCGTTGCACAGGGGGCGCCCTACGAGCAGTACTTC.

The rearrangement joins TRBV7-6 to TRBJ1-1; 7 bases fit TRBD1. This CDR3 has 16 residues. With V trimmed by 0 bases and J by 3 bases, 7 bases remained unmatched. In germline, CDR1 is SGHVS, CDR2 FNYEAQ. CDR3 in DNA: TGTGCCAGCAGCTTAGCACTGGACAGGACCCACACTGAAGCTTTCTTT. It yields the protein CASSLALDRTHTEAFF.

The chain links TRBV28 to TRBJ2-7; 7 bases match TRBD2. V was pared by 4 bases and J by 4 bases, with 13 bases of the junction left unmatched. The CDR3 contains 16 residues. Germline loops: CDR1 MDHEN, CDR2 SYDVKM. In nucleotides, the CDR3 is TGTGCCAGCAGTTCTCCTATTAGGCGGGAGCGATACGAGCAGTACTTC. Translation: CASSSPIRRERYEQYF.